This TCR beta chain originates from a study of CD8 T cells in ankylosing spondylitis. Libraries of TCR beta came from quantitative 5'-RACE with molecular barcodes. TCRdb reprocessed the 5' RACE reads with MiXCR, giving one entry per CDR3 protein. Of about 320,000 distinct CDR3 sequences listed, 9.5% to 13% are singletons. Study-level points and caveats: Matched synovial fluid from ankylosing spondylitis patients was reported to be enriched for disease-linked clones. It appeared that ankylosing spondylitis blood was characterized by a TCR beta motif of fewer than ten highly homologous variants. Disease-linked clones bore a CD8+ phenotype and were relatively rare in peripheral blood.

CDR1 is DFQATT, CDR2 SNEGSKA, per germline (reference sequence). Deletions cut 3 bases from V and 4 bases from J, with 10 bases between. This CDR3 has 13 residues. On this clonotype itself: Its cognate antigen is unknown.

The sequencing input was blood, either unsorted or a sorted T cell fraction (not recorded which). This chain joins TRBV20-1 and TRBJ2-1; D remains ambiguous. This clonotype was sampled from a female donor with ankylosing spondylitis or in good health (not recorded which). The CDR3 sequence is CSASQAGYNEQFF. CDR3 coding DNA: TGCAGTGCTAGCCAGGCAGGTTACAATGAGCAGTTCTTC.